Following are 5 T cell receptor beta chains from one sample sequenced in a study of cytomegalovirus exposure and HLA in healthy donors. Using immunoSEQ multiplex PCR, the repertoire was profiled, and TCRdb retains in-frame clones only, with some absent. The sample has 150,000 to 200,000 clones, just under 90% seen once. The sequencing sample was made of PBMCs. The source is a man between 18 and 35 years old in good health and CMV-seropositive.

The rearrangement links TRBV11-1 to TRBJ2-3; 7 bases fit TRBD1. Per the germline V gene, CDR1 is SGHAT and CDR2 is FQDESV (reference sequence). This CDR3 spans 14 amino acids. The trim removed 4 bases at V and 8 bases at J, leaving 9 bases unmatched. CDR3 sequence (DNA): TGTGCCAGCAGCTCAGGGACAGTCGCGGGTACGCAGTATTTT. Protein product: CASSSGTVAGTQYF.

The rearrangement links TRBV5-1 to TRBJ1-2, with TRBD1 as a possible D gene (6 bases). The CDR3 contains 14 residues. V lost 4 bases, J lost 2 bases, and 12 bases lay in between. Germline lookup yields CDR1 SGHRS and CDR2 YFSETQ. CDR3 loop: CASSPRTENYGYTF. The CDR3 nucleotides read TGCGCCAGCAGCCCGCGGACAGAGAACTATGGCTACACCTTC.

The chain couples TRBV10-2 to TRBJ2-4; D perhaps matches TRBD2 (6 bases). The CDR3 length is 18 residues. Germline CDR1 WSHSY, CDR2 SAAADI. Trimming pared 0 bases from V and 1 base from J, leaving 16 bases between. The CDR3 coding sequence is TGCGCCAGCAGTGAGTCGGGAGAGGCGGGATTCGCCAAAAACATTCAGTACTTC. Its translation is CASSESGEAGFAKNIQYF.

In DNA, the CDR3 is TGTGCCAGCAGTTACGACCACCCGGGACAGGGCAATGAGCAGTTCTTC. It codes for CASSYDHPGQGNEQFF. The V gene is TRBV6-6, the J gene TRBJ2-1, with 9 bases identical to TRBD1. Germline V lookup: CDR1 MNHNY, CDR2 SVGAGI (reference sequence). The CDR3 covers 16 residues. With 2 bases clipped from V and 6 bases from J, the junction kept 8 bases outside the gene matches.

Only one count was recorded for this clone. The chain links TRBV28 to TRBJ1-1, with D tentatively TRBD1 (6 bases). The germline V gene has CDR1 MDHEN and CDR2 SYDVKM. V was shortened by 3 bases and J by 4 bases, with 18 bases between the two germline ends. The CDR3 has 16 residues. This CDR3 is CASSFHSGAQATEAFF. DNA for the CDR3: TGTGCCAGCAGTTTCCATTCAGGGGCCCAGGCCACTGAAGCTTTCTTT.